This T cell receptor (beta chain) comes out of a study of T-cell memory formation after mild COVID-19. Study-level points and caveats: Clones that contracted from day 15 to 85 had balanced CD4/CD8; later expanders were CD4+ biased. Those CD4+ clones that contracted were mainly in CM and EM (CD8+ ones in EMRA).

MiXCR, applied by TCRdb to the 5' RACE reads, yields one record per CDR3 protein. The repertoire includes 57,000 or so distinct CDR3 sequences, roughly 9.9% of them detected once, and 1% to 1.4% sits in the top ten. The trim removed 3 bases at V and 0 bases at J, leaving 3 bases unmatched. The V gene's germline CDR1 is SSHAT and CDR2 FNYEAQ (reference sequence). The CDR3 is 15 residues long. In this sample, this clonotype turned up many times. Antigen unknown. This sequence originates from a man between 18 and 29 years old who had mild COVID-19 (a few samples of this study predate the infection). Cell type and time point are not known. This chain joins TRBV7-7 and TRBJ2-5, with TRBD2 matching 8 bases. Source material: PBMCs or a T cell subset sorted from them (not recorded which). The DNA for the CDR3 is TGTGCCAGCAGCTTGCAGCGGGGGTACCAAGAGACCCAGTACTTC. Encoded protein: CASSLQRGYQETQYF.